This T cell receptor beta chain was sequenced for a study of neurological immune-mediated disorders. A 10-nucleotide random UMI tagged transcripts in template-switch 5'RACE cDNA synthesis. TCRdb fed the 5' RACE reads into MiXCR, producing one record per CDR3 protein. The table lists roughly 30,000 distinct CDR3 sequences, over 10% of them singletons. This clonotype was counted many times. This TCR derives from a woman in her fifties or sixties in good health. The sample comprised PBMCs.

Here the CDR3 DNA reads TGTGCCAGCAGCTTGAATGTTAATTCACCCCTCCACTTT. Its protein product is CASSLNVNSPLHF. This chain links TRBV5-8 with TRBJ1-6, with D unclear. The V and J ends lost 1 base and 6 bases respectively, with 5 bases between them. There are 13 residues in the CDR3. Germline V gene sequence: CDR1 SGHTS, CDR2 YDEGEE.